The 2 T cell receptor beta chains reported below all come from one sample, sequenced in a study of CD8 T cells in ankylosing spondylitis. Overall study findings and caveats: A TCR beta motif made of under 10 highly homologous variants seemed typical of ankylosing spondylitis blood.

For these receptors, no antigen is known. Each CDR3 protein gets one entry after TCRdb re-called the 5' RACE reads with MiXCR. Of about 540,000 distinct CDR3 sequences listed, more than 9.5% are singletons. Material: blood, either unsorted or a sorted T cell fraction (not recorded which). These receptors originate from a male donor with ankylosing spondylitis.

This clonotype showed up many times. This chain joins TRBV5-1 and TRBJ2-1, with 11 bases identical to TRBD2. CDR1 and CDR2 (germline): SGHRS, YFSETQ. This CDR3 spans 15 amino acids. After removal of 3 bases from V and 5 bases from J, the junction contained 4 bases not matched to a gene. The CDR3 loop is CASSWGLADHNEQFF. The CDR3 DNA is TGCGCCAGCAGCTGGGGACTAGCGGATCACAATGAGCAGTTCTTC.

The J gene is TRBJ2-1, the V gene TRBV20-1; possible D gene TRBD1, 6 bases. V was pared by 6 bases and J by 0 bases, with 12 bases between. The CDR3 is made up of 14 amino acids. Germline CDR1 DFQATT, CDR2 SNEGSKA (reference sequence). CDR3 sequence reads: CSAQTGSSYNEQFF. The CDR3 coding sequence is TGCAGTGCCCAAACAGGGAGCTCCTACAATGAGCAGTTCTTC.